These 17 T cell receptor beta chains share one sample of origin, sequenced in a study of T-cell memory formation after mild COVID-19. TCRdb re-analysed the 5' RACE reads in MiXCR, keeping a single row per CDR3 protein. Here the sample spans around 300,000 distinct CDR3 sequences, roughly an eighth being singletons. Sequencing was performed on PBMCs or a T cell subset sorted from them (not recorded which). These receptors were obtained from a young man who had mild COVID-19 (a few samples of this study predate the infection). Cell type and time point are not known.

This clonotype was recorded many times. The genes are TRBV6-5 and TRBJ2-3; the D is unclear. CDR1 is MNHEY, CDR2 SVGAGI, per germline. With 2 bases removed from V and 4 bases from J, the gap between germline ends came to 7 bases. The CDR3 is 13 residues long. This chain's CDR3 is CASSYGVADTQYF. The CDR3 nucleotides are TGTGCCAGCAGTTACGGGGTGGCAGATACGCAGTATTTT.

The CDR3 loop is CASSPGTSGSYEQYF. CDR3 nucleotide sequence: TGCGCCAGCAGCCCCGGGACTAGCGGCTCCTACGAGCAGTACTTC. The chain combines TRBV4-1 with TRBJ2-7; 11 bases align to TRBD2. CDR3 size: 15 residues. The germline gives CDR1 MGHRA, CDR2 YSYEKL. The V and J ends lost 4 bases and 0 bases, in that order; junction bases with no gene match: 2.

The V gene is TRBV20-1, the J gene TRBJ2-7; TRBD1 matches at 8 bases. Germline-derived CDR1 and CDR2 are DFQATT and SNEGSKA (reference sequence). CDR3 length: 13 residues. The ends lost 6 bases at V and 2 bases at J; junction bases unmatched: 6. In DNA, the CDR3 is TGCAGTGCGGACCGGGACAGGACCTACGAGCAGTACTTC. It encodes CSADRDRTYEQYF.

This clonotype was seen a few times. The J gene is TRBJ2-5, the V gene TRBV14, with TRBD2 as a possible D gene (6 bases). V lost 0 bases, J lost 5 bases, and 13 bases lay in between. Germline V gene sequence: CDR1 SGHDN, CDR2 FVKESK. The CDR3 totals 15 residues. The CDR3 region is CASSQERGAAETQYF. The DNA for the CDR3 is TGTGCCAGCAGCCAAGAGCGGGGCGCCGCGGAGACCCAGTACTTC.

This clonotype was counted a few times. The V and J genes are TRBV20-1 and TRBJ2-1; perhaps TRBD2 as D (6 bases). CDR3 length: 15 residues. V lost 8 bases, J lost 2 bases, and 19 bases lay in between. Germline values: CDR1 DFQATT, CDR2 SNEGSKA (reference sequence). For the CDR3, the DNA is TGCAGTCGGCTAGCGAAGGGGTCCGCCTACAATGAGCAGTTCTTC. Translated: CSRLAKGSAYNEQFF.

The chain is built from TRBV15 and TRBJ2-7; D possibly uses TRBD1 or TRBD2 (5 bases each). There are 13 residues in the CDR3. Trimming stripped 4 bases from V and 5 bases from J, with 12 bases between. The germline gives CDR1 LNHNV, CDR2 YYDKDF (reference sequence). CDR3 sequence: CATSTGQSDEQYF. As DNA, the CDR3 is TGTGCCACCAGCACGGGGCAATCGGACGAGCAGTACTTC.

This clonotype was recorded many times. The rearrangement links TRBV7-2 to TRBJ2-7; D may be TRBD1 (6 bases). This CDR3 region has 16 residues. CDR1 is SGHTA, CDR2 FQGNSA, per germline. The CDR3 sequence is CASRTTGQGRSHEQYV. The CDR3 DNA reads TGTGCCAGCAGAACTACGGGGCAGGGGCGCTCCCACGAGCAGTACGTC.

Only a few counts were recorded for this clonotype. V is TRBV18 and J is TRBJ2-7; tentatively, D is TRBD2 (6 bases). The germline gives CDR1 KGHSH, CDR2 LQKENI. Trimming removed 2 bases at V and 6 bases at J, with 11 bases between. The CDR3 is 13 residues long. In DNA, the CDR3 is TGTGCCAGCTCACCAAGGACTAAGGGCGAGCAGTACGTC. Its translation is CASSPRTKGEQYV.

In its sample, this clonotype was seen many times. The gene calls are TRBV29-1 and TRBJ2-3, with 11 bases fitting TRBD2. V lost 7 bases and J lost 2; bases outside the gene matches: 8. CDR3 length: 15 amino acids. CDR1 and CDR2 (germline): SQVTM, ANQGSEA. CDR3: CSGSLAGDYTDTQYF. CDR3 sequence (DNA): TGCAGCGGCTCACTAGCGGGAGATTACACAGATACGCAGTATTTT.

The chain has TRBV6-1 and TRBJ2-7, with D maybe TRBD1 (6 bases). The CDR3 spans 12 residues. Germline V gene sequence: CDR1 MNHNS, CDR2 SASEGT. V lost 2 bases and J lost 6, with 8 bases in between. The CDR3 DNA follows: TGTGCCAGCAGTGAAAGGGGGAGCGAGCAGTACTTC. Translating gives CASSERGSEQYF.

The sample holds a few counts of this clonotype. This chain uses TRBV10-3 with TRBJ1-3, with D maybe TRBD1 (6 bases). Germline CDR1 reads ENHRY; CDR2 reads SYGVKD. The V and J ends lost 3 bases and 3 bases respectively, with 18 bases between them. CDR3 length: 17 residues. CDR3 coding DNA: TGTGCCATCAGTGAATTAAACCCAGGGGTTGGTGGAAACACCATATATTTT. Its translation is CAISELNPGVGGNTIYF.

This clonotype was seen a few times. The chain has TRBV7-2 and TRBJ2-5; 8 bases are a match to TRBD2. This CDR3 is built from 16 residues. CDR1 and CDR2 from the germline V gene are SGHTA and FQGNSA. V was clipped by 0 bases and J by 2 bases; unmatched bases: 5. The CDR3 coding sequence is TGTGCCAGCAGCTTAGCGGGTACTAGCGGACAAGAGACCCAGTACTTC. Translation: CASSLAGTSGQETQYF.

As for this clonotype: The junction shows a germline mismatch at one end, possibly a read error. The gene calls are TRBV5-6 and TRBJ2-1; a possible D gene is TRBD2 (6 bases). Per germline, CDR1 SGHDT and CDR2 YYEEEE. This CDR3 spans 13 amino acids. The CDR3 nucleotides read TGTGCCAGCAGCCTTGGGACTGCCCCCTTAAGAAACTTC. Protein product: CASSLGTAPLRNF.

The rearrangement uses TRBV19 and TRBJ2-6; either TRBD1 or TRBD2 may fit D (5 bases each). Germline lookup yields CDR1 LNHDA and CDR2 SQIVND (reference sequence). V shed 8 bases and J shed 3 bases, with 17 bases lying between them. This CDR3 is built from 16 residues. The CDR3 loop is CASHRDRLGGANVLTF. CDR3 DNA sequence: TGTGCCAGTCACCGGGACCGCCTAGGTGGGGCCAACGTCCTGACTTTC.

Only a few counts were recorded for this clonotype. This chain connects TRBV7-3 to TRBJ1-1; no clear D. The CDR3 runs to 13 residues. Germline assignment: CDR1 SGHTA and CDR2 FQGTGA. The V gene lost 5 bases and the J gene lost 4 bases, with 11 bases spanning the gap. CDR3 amino acids: CASSRGQFTEAFF. CDR3 sequence (DNA): TGTGCCAGCAGCCGCGGGCAGTTCACTGAAGCTTTCTTT.

This clonotype was detected a few times. The chain uses TRBV25-1 and TRBJ2-5; tentative D call: TRBD1 (5 bases). Germline V gene data show CDR1 as MGHDK and CDR2 as SYGVNS. Trimming cost V 7 bases and J 2 bases, with 8 bases left between them. The CDR3 is 12 residues long. Here the CDR3 reads CASMTDQETQYF. CDR3 in DNA: TGTGCCAGCATGACAGATCAAGAGACCCAGTACTTC.

This clonotype was observed a few times. The rearrangement joins TRBV6-5 to TRBJ2-2; D is tentatively TRBD1 or TRBD2 (6 bases each). Germline CDR1 and CDR2: MNHEY and SVGAGI. V dropped 8 bases and J dropped 1 base, with 8 bases sitting between them. This CDR3 has 13 amino acids. CDR3 region: CASGGQNTGELFF. CDR3 nucleotides: TGTGCCAGCGGGGGGCAGAACACCGGGGAGCTGTTTTTT.